The rows below give T cell receptor beta chains drawn from one sample of a study of T cells after yellow fever vaccination. TCRdb reprocessed the 5' RACE reads with MiXCR, giving one entry per CDR3 protein. The table includes some 120,000 distinct CDR3 sequences, 7.4% detected once. This material consisted of CD4+ T cells sorted from PBMCs, taken about 10 days after the first yellow fever vaccination. The source of these receptors is a man between 18 and 29 years old who received the YFV17D yellow fever vaccine. Both conserved end residues are part of each CDR3. D genes are given only for firm matches. Size is omitted from some rows. Given values are once, few, many or a class for expanded clones.

d_gene: -
v_gene: TRBV20-1
j_gene: TRBJ1-2
abundance: many
CDR3nt: TGCAGTGGGGACGGACATATTGGCTATGGCTACACCTTC
CDR3aa: CSGDGHIGYGYTF

d_gene: -
v_gene: TRBV28
j_gene: TRBJ1-2
abundance: many
CDR3nt: TGTGCCAGCAGTTTTGGGGTAGACGGCTACACCTTC
CDR3aa: CASSFGVDGYTF

d_gene: -
v_gene: TRBV5-1
j_gene: TRBJ2-2
abundance: many
CDR3nt: TGCGCCAGCAGCTTGGACCCGGGATTGGCCGGGGAGCTGTTTTTT
CDR3aa: CASSLDPGLAGELFF

d_gene: -
v_gene: TRBV5-1
j_gene: TRBJ2-3
abundance: -
CDR3nt: TGCGCCAGCAGCTTGTACGGGGCCCCGCCGACAGATACGCAGTATTTT
CDR3aa: CASSLYGAPPTDTQYF

d_gene: TRBD2
v_gene: TRBV20-1
j_gene: TRBJ2-2
abundance: many
CDR3nt: TGCAGTGCCCCTCCTAGCGGACGCACCGGGGAGCTGTTTTTT
CDR3aa: CSAPPSGRTGELFF

d_gene: -
v_gene: TRBV6-5
j_gene: TRBJ2-2
abundance: many
CDR3nt: TGTGCCAGCAGTTACCAGTCCAGCGGGGAGCTGTTTTTT
CDR3aa: CASSYQSSGELFF

d_gene: -
v_gene: TRBV30
j_gene: TRBJ1-2
abundance: -
CDR3nt: TGTGCCTGGAGTCCGCCGGACAGAGATGGCTACACCTTC
CDR3aa: CAWSPPDRDGYTF

d_gene: -
v_gene: TRBV7-9
j_gene: TRBJ2-5
abundance: many
CDR3nt: TGTGCCAGCAGCCTTACCTTGGAGACCCAGTACTTC
CDR3aa: CASSLTLETQYF

d_gene: TRBD1
v_gene: TRBV18
j_gene: TRBJ2-3
abundance: -
CDR3nt: TGTGCCAGCTCACCACCCGGGACAGCACTGGCAGATACGCAGTATTTT
CDR3aa: CASSPPGTALADTQYF

d_gene: -
v_gene: TRBV29-1
j_gene: TRBJ2-3
abundance: many
CDR3nt: TGCAGCGTTGGTGTGGGGGCTGGCAATACGCAGTATTTT
CDR3aa: CSVGVGAGNTQYF

d_gene: -
v_gene: TRBV5-5
j_gene: TRBJ2-3
abundance: many
CDR3nt: TGTGCCAGCAGCTGGAGGGGCCTAGCGTGGTCAGATACGCAGTATTTT
CDR3aa: CASSWRGLAWSDTQYF

d_gene: -
v_gene: TRBV30
j_gene: TRBJ2-7
abundance: many
CDR3nt: TGTGCCTGGAATAAACTGACAGGCTCCTACGAGCAGTACTTC
CDR3aa: CAWNKLTGSYEQYF

d_gene: -
v_gene: TRBV12-3/TRBV12-4
j_gene: TRBJ2-5
abundance: many
CDR3nt: TGTGCCAGCACCCTCTACGACCGGACGGAGACCCAGTACTTC
CDR3aa: CASTLYDRTETQYF

d_gene: TRBD1
v_gene: TRBV19
j_gene: TRBJ1-2
abundance: few
CDR3nt: TGTGCCAGTAGGCAGGGGGCGACCTACTATGGCTACACCTTC
CDR3aa: CASRQGATYYGYTF

d_gene: TRBD2
v_gene: TRBV12-3/TRBV12-4
j_gene: TRBJ2-1
abundance: many
CDR3nt: TGTGCCAGCAGTTTAGTTTCCGGGGGGGCCTCCAAGGAGCAGTTCTTC
CDR3aa: CASSLVSGGASKEQFF

d_gene: -
v_gene: TRBV7-2
j_gene: TRBJ1-4
abundance: many
CDR3nt: TGTGCCAGCAGCTCCCAGCGGGCAACTAATGAAAAACTGTTTTTT
CDR3aa: CASSSQRATNEKLFF

d_gene: TRBD1
v_gene: TRBV6-2/TRBV6-3
j_gene: TRBJ2-5
abundance: many
CDR3nt: TGTGCCAGCGCTAGGGGACAGGCAATACAAGAGACCCAGTACTTC
CDR3aa: CASARGQAIQETQYF

d_gene: -
v_gene: TRBV3-1
j_gene: TRBJ1-3
abundance: many
CDR3nt: TGTGCCAGCAGCCAGCGGGGGACGAGAAACACCATATATTTT
CDR3aa: CASSQRGTRNTIYF

d_gene: -
v_gene: TRBV6-5
j_gene: TRBJ2-3
abundance: many
CDR3nt: TGTGCCAGCAGTTCGGGCCGCTCGGATACGCAGTATTTT
CDR3aa: CASSSGRSDTQYF

d_gene: TRBD2
v_gene: TRBV6-2/TRBV6-3
j_gene: TRBJ2-4
abundance: few
CDR3nt: TGTGCCAGCAGCCCCCGAGCGGGGAAAAACATTCAGTACTTC
CDR3aa: CASSPRAGKNIQYF

d_gene: TRBD1
v_gene: TRBV5-1
j_gene: TRBJ1-2
abundance: many
CDR3nt: TGCGCCAGCAGCTCCGGACAGGGGGATGGCTACACCTTC
CDR3aa: CASSSGQGDGYTF

d_gene: -
v_gene: TRBV6-1
j_gene: TRBJ1-2
abundance: many
CDR3nt: TGTGCCAGCAGTGGAGGGTTCTCAACTAACTATGGCTACACCTTC
CDR3aa: CASSGGFSTNYGYTF

d_gene: -
v_gene: TRBV2
j_gene: TRBJ1-2
abundance: many
CDR3nt: TGTGCCAGCAGTGAAGGGGAACTTTACTATGGCTACACCTTC
CDR3aa: CASSEGELYYGYTF

d_gene: -
v_gene: TRBV7-9
j_gene: TRBJ2-5
abundance: many
CDR3nt: TGTGCCAGCAGCCCGTGGATCCCCAGCGCCCAAGAGACCCAGTACTTC
CDR3aa: CASSPWIPSAQETQYF

d_gene: TRBD2
v_gene: TRBV6-2/TRBV6-3
j_gene: TRBJ2-1
abundance: few
CDR3nt: TGTGCCAGCAGCGAGCGGGGGGGCCCATACAATGAGCAGTTCTTC
CDR3aa: CASSERGGPYNEQFF

d_gene: -
v_gene: TRBV5-1
j_gene: TRBJ2-3
abundance: -
CDR3nt: TGCGCCAGCAGCTTGGTGTCCAAGGTCGGCACAGATACGCAGTATTTT
CDR3aa: CASSLVSKVGTDTQYF

d_gene: -
v_gene: TRBV5-1
j_gene: TRBJ2-1
abundance: many
CDR3nt: TGCGCCAGCAGCCCGGACAGGGAGGGAAATGAGCAGTTCTTC
CDR3aa: CASSPDREGNEQFF

d_gene: TRBD2
v_gene: TRBV5-4
j_gene: TRBJ2-1
abundance: few
CDR3nt: TGTGCCAGCAGCTTAGGGACTAGCGGGGTAAATGAGCAGTTCTTC
CDR3aa: CASSLGTSGVNEQFF

d_gene: -
v_gene: TRBV5-4
j_gene: TRBJ2-3
abundance: many
CDR3nt: TGTGCCAGCAGCAGTACAGGGACAGATACGCAGTATTTT
CDR3aa: CASSSTGTDTQYF

d_gene: TRBD1
v_gene: TRBV6-5
j_gene: TRBJ1-1
abundance: many
CDR3nt: TGTGCCAGCAGTTCATGGACAGGGACGGTCACTGAAGCTTTCTTT
CDR3aa: CASSSWTGTVTEAFF

d_gene: -
v_gene: TRBV19
j_gene: TRBJ2-5
abundance: few
CDR3nt: TGTGCCAGTAGAAAATCTCCGAGCAGCCAAGAGACCCAGTACTTC
CDR3aa: CASRKSPSSQETQYF

d_gene: TRBD2
v_gene: TRBV25-1
j_gene: TRBJ2-5
abundance: -
CDR3nt: TGTGCCAGCAATAGCGGGATCGGGGAGACCCAGTACTTC
CDR3aa: CASNSGIGETQYF

d_gene: -
v_gene: TRBV12-3/TRBV12-4
j_gene: TRBJ2-1
abundance: many
CDR3nt: TGTGCCAGCAGCAACAGGGGGGGGACAGTGAACAATGAGCAGTTCTTC
CDR3aa: CASSNRGGTVNNEQFF

d_gene: TRBD2
v_gene: TRBV5-1
j_gene: TRBJ2-7
abundance: many
CDR3nt: TGTGCCAGCAGCTTAGTAGCGGGGGACTACGAGCAGTACTTC
CDR3aa: CASSLVAGDYEQYF

d_gene: -
v_gene: TRBV7-6
j_gene: TRBJ2-5
abundance: many
CDR3nt: TGTGCCAGCAGCCCTGTTTACCAAGAGACCCAGTACTTC
CDR3aa: CASSPVYQETQYF

d_gene: -
v_gene: TRBV28
j_gene: TRBJ2-3
abundance: many
CDR3nt: TGTGCCAGCAGTTTAAGCGGGTATACGCAGTATTTT
CDR3aa: CASSLSGYTQYF

d_gene: -
v_gene: TRBV2
j_gene: TRBJ2-7
abundance: many
CDR3nt: TGTGCCAGCGGCGATGGACACTTGACCTACGAGCAGTACTTC
CDR3aa: CASGDGHLTYEQYF

d_gene: -
v_gene: TRBV7-2
j_gene: TRBJ2-1
abundance: many
CDR3nt: TGTGCCAGCCGCCGTACCAGGACCTACAATGAGCAGTTCTTC
CDR3aa: CASRRTRTYNEQFF

d_gene: TRBD1
v_gene: TRBV4-3
j_gene: TRBJ1-5
abundance: few
CDR3nt: TGCGCCAGCAGCCCTACAGGGGTTCAGCCCCAGCATTTT
CDR3aa: CASSPTGVQPQHF

d_gene: -
v_gene: TRBV7-2
j_gene: TRBJ1-4
abundance: many
CDR3nt: TGTGCCAGCAGCTCCTTCCCTAATTCGAGAATTGAAAAACTGTTTTTT
CDR3aa: CASSSFPNSRIEKLFF

d_gene: -
v_gene: TRBV18
j_gene: TRBJ1-6
abundance: -
CDR3nt: TGTGCCAGCTCACCATCTGGCAGGGGTAATTCACCCCTCCACTTT
CDR3aa: CASSPSGRGNSPLHF

d_gene: -
v_gene: TRBV9
j_gene: TRBJ2-5
abundance: many
CDR3nt: TGTGCCAGCAGCGTAGGAGTAGTTAGGTCGGAGACCCAGTACTTC
CDR3aa: CASSVGVVRSETQYF